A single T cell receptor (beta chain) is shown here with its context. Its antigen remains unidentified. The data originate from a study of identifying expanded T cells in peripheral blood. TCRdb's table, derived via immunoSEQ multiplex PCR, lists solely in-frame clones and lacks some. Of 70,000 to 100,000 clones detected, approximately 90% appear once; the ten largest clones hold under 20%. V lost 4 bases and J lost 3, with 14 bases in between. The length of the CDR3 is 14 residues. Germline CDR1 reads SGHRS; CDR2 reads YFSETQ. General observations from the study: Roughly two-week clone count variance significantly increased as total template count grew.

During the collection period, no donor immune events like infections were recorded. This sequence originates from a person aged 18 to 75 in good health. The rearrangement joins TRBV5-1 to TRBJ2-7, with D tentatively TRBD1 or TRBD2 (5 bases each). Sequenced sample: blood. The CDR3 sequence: CASSTGTGNYEQYF. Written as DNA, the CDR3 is TGCGCCAGCAGCACCGGGACGGGCAACTACGAGCAGTACTTC.